These 19 T cell receptor beta chains originate from one sample sequenced in a study of shared clonotypes between healthy human individuals. Sequenced by immunoSEQ multiplex PCR; TCRdb stores in-frame clones only, minus some. The data show about 980,000 clones, about three quarters seen once. The sample consisted of memory CD4+ T cells sorted from blood. Subset defined: CD45RA-negative fraction. These receptors were collected from a man aged 18 to 29 in good health.

The genes are TRBV7-2 and TRBJ2-1; TRBD2 aligns across 10 bases. CDR3 size: 14 residues. CDR1 and CDR2 from the germline V gene are SGHTA and FQGNSA. With 2 bases clipped from V and 8 bases from J, the junction kept 3 bases outside the gene matches. This chain's CDR3 is CASSLLAGADEQFF. Written as DNA, the CDR3 is TGTGCCAGCAGCTTACTAGCGGGAGCCGATGAGCAGTTCTTC.

This clone was observed a single time. The chain combines TRBV27 with TRBJ1-1; D not certain. The V end was cut by 2 bases, the J end by 4 bases, with 14 bases between. The CDR3 is made up of 15 amino acids. Germline CDR1 MNHEY, CDR2 SMNVEV (reference sequence). CDR3 bases: TGTGCCAGCAGTTTAGGCGGTTTAGGGAGCACTGAAGCTTTCTTT. It is translated as CASSLGGLGSTEAFF.

This chain uses TRBV9 with TRBJ1-4; TRBD1 is a possible D gene (6 bases). This CDR3 contains 16 residues. V was clipped by 3 bases and J by 7 bases, with 19 bases between them. Per the germline V gene, CDR1 is SGDLS and CDR2 is YYNGEE. CDR3 sequence reads: CASSASQGKGGEKLFF. The CDR3 DNA reads as TGTGCCAGCAGCGCCTCACAAGGCAAAGGGGGTGAAAAACTGTTTTTT.

The chain couples TRBV27 to TRBJ2-3; D remains ambiguous. The CDR3 loop spans 14 amino acids. Trimming cost V 0 bases and J 11 bases, with 15 bases left between them. Germline V gene sequence: CDR1 MNHEY, CDR2 SMNVEV (reference sequence). In DNA form, the CDR3 reads TGTGCCAGCAGTTTATCAGGGAAATGGCCAGAGCAGTATTTT. The encoded protein is CASSLSGKWPEQYF.

The rearrangement joins TRBV6-1 to TRBJ2-7, with TRBD2 matching over 8 bases. This CDR3 is 16 amino acids long. Germline CDR1 and CDR2: MNHNS and SASEGT. V trimming: 1 base; J trimming: 4 bases; junction bases outside the gene matches: 9. In nucleotides, the CDR3 is TGTGCCAGCAGTGAAGATCTCTCCCCTAGCGGGTACGAGCAGTACTTC. It codes for CASSEDLSPSGYEQYF.

This clone was found a few times. This chain connects TRBV11-2 to TRBJ2-6; D is perhaps TRBD2 (6 bases). V was trimmed by 5 bases and J by 4 bases, leaving 15 bases between them. CDR3 length: 16 residues. Per germline, CDR1 SGHAT and CDR2 FQNNGV. DNA of the CDR3: TGTGCCAGCAGCCAAGGAGGGCTCGTGGGGGCCAACGTCCTGACTTTC. It encodes CASSQGGLVGANVLTF.

This chain uses TRBV5-6 with TRBJ1-3; no reliable D call. Germline loops: CDR1 SGHDT, CDR2 YYEEEE. The V end was cut by 0 bases, the J end by 0 bases, with 7 bases between. The CDR3 sequence is 15 residues long. This CDR3 reads CASSLEQSSGNTIYF. Here the CDR3 DNA reads TGTGCCAGCAGCTTGGAACAAAGCTCTGGAAACACCATATATTTT.

This clone was picked up a small number of times. The V call is TRBV28, the J call TRBJ1-5; no reliable D call. Germline V CDR1 and CDR2: MDHEN, SYDVKM. The CDR3 has 15 residues. V gave up 3 bases and J gave up 0 bases, with 9 bases separating them. As DNA, the CDR3 is TGTGCCAGCAGTTTCGCTTGGGCTAGCAATCAGCCCCAGCATTTT. Encoded protein: CASSFAWASNQPQHF. Full variable domain (rest looked up from reference TRBV28 and TRBJ1-5): DVKVTQSSRYLVKRTGEKVFLECVQDMDHENMFWYRQDPGLGLRLIYFSYDVKMKEKGDIPEGYSVSREKKERFSLILESASTNQTSMYLCASSFAWASNQPQHFGDGTRLSIL.

The table lists this clone with many counts. The gene calls are TRBV7-2 and TRBJ1-6, with 7 bases identical to TRBD1. The CDR3 covers 15 residues. The germline V gene encodes CDR1 SGHTA and CDR2 FQGNSA. Trimming at V came to 1 base and at J to 9 bases, leaving 6 bases not matched to a gene. CDR3 residues: CASSLERQGVSPLHF. As DNA, the CDR3 is TGTGCCAGCAGCTTAGAGCGGCAGGGGGTTTCACCCCTCCACTTT.

The chain links TRBV30 to TRBJ1-5, with D perhaps TRBD1 (6 bases). This CDR3 comprises 14 residues. CDR1 is GTSNPN and CDR2 is SVGIG in the germline V gene (reference sequence). V shed 1 base and J shed 4 bases, with 11 bases lying between them. CDR3 protein: CAWSGGGQNQPQHF. CDR3 sequence (DNA): TGTGCCTGGAGTGGAGGGGGACAAAATCAGCCCCAGCATTTT.

As concerns this clone: Additional DNA sequences in this sample encode the identical CDR3. The V gene is TRBV18, the J gene TRBJ1-1; 8 positions agree with TRBD1. Trimming at V came to 3 bases and at J to 3 bases, leaving 3 bases not matched to a gene. Germline lookup yields CDR1 KGHSH and CDR2 LQKENI. This CDR3 spans 14 amino acids. CDR3 residues: CASSPLGQDTEAFF. CDR3 coding DNA: TGTGCCAGCTCACCCTTGGGACAGGACACTGAAGCTTTCTTT.

This clone was observed once. V gene TRBV6-5 combines with J gene TRBJ1-6, with 7 bases identical to TRBD1. The CDR3 runs 14 residues. The V and J ends lost 6 bases and 2 bases, in that order; junction bases with no gene match: 1. Germline V lookup: CDR1 MNHEY, CDR2 SVGAGI. Here the CDR3 reads CASRDRTYNSPLHF. As DNA, the CDR3 is TGTGCCAGCAGGGACAGGACCTATAATTCACCCCTCCACTTT.

The rearrangement uses TRBV7-9 and TRBJ2-5; D possibly corresponds to TRBD1 (5 bases). Germline assignment: CDR1 SEHNR and CDR2 FQNEAQ (reference sequence). This CDR3 has 15 residues. The ends were cut back, 1 base at V and 2 bases at J, with 11 bases in the middle. The CDR3 region has the DNA TGTGCCAGCAGCTTAGTGGAACAGGTACAAGAGACCCAGTACTTC. Translating it yields CASSLVEQVQETQYF.

This clone was recorded many times. The chain joins TRBV7-2 to TRBJ1-3; D uncertain. The CDR3 is made up of 14 amino acids. The V gene's germline CDR1 is SGHTA and CDR2 FQGNSA. V lost 7 bases and J lost 4, with 14 bases in between. CDR3 nucleotide sequence: TGTGCCAGCACCTCGCTGGGTGGGGGAAACACCATATATTTT. Translating it yields CASTSLGGGNTIYF.

Notes on this clone: This specimen includes other DNA sequences encoding the same CDR3. The chain couples TRBV18 to TRBJ2-5; 9 bases are a match to TRBD2. CDR1 is KGHSH and CDR2 is LQKENI in the germline V gene. The CDR3 covers 15 residues. J was trimmed by 2 bases and V by 3 bases; bases with no gene match: 4. CDR3 protein: CASSPLAGAQETQYF. The CDR3 DNA follows: TGTGCCAGCTCACCCTTAGCGGGGGCACAAGAGACCCAGTACTTC. Based on the CDR3 plus reference TRBV18 and TRBJ2-5, the full variable domain is NAGVMQNPRHLVRRRGQEARLRCSPMKGHSHVYWYRQLPEEGLKFMVYLQKENIIDESGMPKERFSAEFPKEGPSILRIQQVVRGDSAAYFCASSPLAGAQETQYFGPGTRLLVL.

Concerning this clone itself: A much larger clone lies a single base off, so this may be a read error. V usage is TRBV11-3 and J usage is TRBJ2-1; D is perhaps TRBD2 (6 bases). CDR1 and CDR2 from the germline V gene are SGHNT and YENEEA. This CDR3 contains 13 residues. The V end lost 4 bases, the J end lost 5 bases, and 9 bases lay between the germline ends. Here the CDR3 DNA reads TGTGCCAGCAGCTCTTTAGCGGACAATGAGCAGTTCTTC. It specifies CASSSLADNEQFF.

V gene TRBV7-3 combines with J gene TRBJ2-3; tentative D call: TRBD2 (7 bases). The germline V and J ends were trimmed by 1 base and 4 bases, with 12 bases remaining between them. CDR1 is SGHTA and CDR2 is FQGTGA in the germline V gene. The CDR3 extends over 15 amino acids. The CDR3 DNA reads as TGTGCCAGCAGCTTAAAAGGGGGGGCCGCAGATACGCAGTATTTT. Translating gives CASSLKGGAADTQYF.

In its sample, this clone was seen a few times. The rearrangement joins TRBV7-2 to TRBJ1-2; tentatively, D is TRBD1 (6 bases). The CDR3 has 15 residues. Trimming cost V 2 bases and J 7 bases, with 17 bases left between them. The germline CDR1 and CDR2 sequences are SGHTA and FQGNSA. The CDR3 loop is CASSLSTGLKRGYTF. For the CDR3, the DNA is TGTGCCAGCAGCTTAAGTACAGGGCTTAAACGTGGCTACACCTTC.

The gene calls are TRBV21-1 and TRBJ2-5; TRBD1 reflects the table's D call only, with no check against the DNA. TRBV21-1 is annotated as a pseudogene. This CDR3 contains 16 residues. The CDR3 loop is CASSTGVQGFEETQYF. Here the CDR3 DNA reads TGTGCCAGCAGCACAGGGGTCCAGGGGTTCGAAGAGACCCAGTACTTC.